A single sample gave rise to the 7 T cell receptor beta chains below, sequenced in a study of T cells in localized non-small cell lung cancer. The method was immunoSEQ multiplex PCR; TCRdb's version includes in-frame clones alone and lacks a portion of them. The repertoire consists of around 3,600 clones, with 33% occurring once and the leading ten covering about 7%. The sample consisted of normal lung tissue next to the tumor, taken before any cancer treatment. Source of these receptors: a woman aged 40-75 years with stage I lung adenocarcinoma.

The chain couples TRBV19 to TRBJ1-3; TRBD1 might be the D (5 bases). This CDR3 has 14 amino acids. Germline loops: CDR1 LNHDA, CDR2 SQIVND (reference sequence). Trimming removed 7 bases at V and 7 bases at J, with 17 bases between. The CDR3 DNA is TGTGCCAGTACCACAGGATGGGATGGTAACACCATATATTTT. Encoded protein: CASTTGWDGNTIYF.

This clone was recorded a few times. V and J are TRBV6-8 and TRBJ2-1; 9 bases map to TRBD2. In germline, CDR1 is MNHGY, CDR2 SAAAGT. J was trimmed by 7 bases and V by 6 bases; bases with no gene match: 7. The CDR3 runs to 14 residues. CDR3 loop: CASRPSGVRNEQFF. The DNA of the CDR3 is TGTGCCAGCAGACCTAGCGGGGTTAGGAATGAGCAGTTCTTC.

This clone was detected a few times. One end of the junction does not line up with germline, which may come from a read error. V is TRBV6-8 and J is TRBJ2-7; 10 bases are a match to TRBD1. The CDR3 is 16 amino acids. In germline, CDR1 is MNHGY, CDR2 SAAAGT. The CDR3 region has the DNA TGTGCCAGCAGCTACTCTAGGGGACAGGGGTCCTACGAGCAGTACTTC. Translated, it gives CASSYSRGQGSYEQYF.

This clone turned up a few times. CDR3 nucleotides: TGTGCCAGCAGTTACTCGAGCAGAGGCAACACCATATATTTT. Translation gives CASSYSSRGNTIYF. The gene calls are TRBV6-8 and TRBJ1-3; D gene unclear. Trimming took 0 bases from V and 7 from J, leaving 10 bases between them. The germline V gene has CDR1 MNHGY and CDR2 SAAAGT. The CDR3 has 14 amino acids.

This sequence joins TRBV29-1 and TRBJ2-2, with a tentative D call TRBD2 (5 bases). Trimming left V 7 bases short and J 6 bases short, with 15 bases between. Germline assignment: CDR1 SQVTM and CDR2 ANQGSEA. CDR3 size: 13 residues. The CDR3: CSGTREGSGELFF. The CDR3 coding sequence is TGCAGCGGGACCCGAGAGGGTTCCGGGGAGCTGTTTTTT.

This clone was picked up a small number of times. The rearrangement uses TRBV7-5 and TRBJ1-4. TRBV7-5 is shown as a pseudogene. The CDR3 runs 14 residues. The DNA for the CDR3 is TGTGCCAGCAGCTCGAGGACCCCTGGTGAAAAACTGTTTTTT. Protein product: CASSSRTPGEKLFF.

This clone turned up a few times. The genes are TRBV10-2 and TRBJ1-1, with 7 bases lining up with TRBD1. From germline, CDR1 is WSHSY and CDR2 SAAADI. This CDR3 is 14 amino acids long. The junction had 2 bases not matched to a gene; V was cut back by 3 bases and J by 1 base. The CDR3 sequence: CASSEYRGNTEAFF. The CDR3 nucleotides are TGCGCCAGCAGTGAATACAGGGGGAACACTGAAGCTTTCTTT.